What follows is one T cell receptor (beta chain) and its context. As yet, its antigen is unknown. This sample was included in a study of vaccination effects on CD4 cells after COVID-19. For the study at large: Two doses of either BNT162b2 or mRNA-1273 were given to each participant.

TCRdb's table, derived via immunoSEQ multiplex PCR, lists solely in-frame clones and lacks some. The sample carries approximately 50,000 clones, roughly 79% recorded once. ViraFEST assay sequencing came after antigen-specific CD4+ T cells were expanded with viral peptide pools. Isolation of CD4+ T cells took place after about ten days of culture. No vaccinee had earlier SARS-CoV-2 infection, and nucleocapsid antibodies were negative. This clonotype originated in a human donor who received a COVID-19 vaccine. This specimen consisted of CD4+ T cells from PBMCs cultured with HCoV-OC43 spike peptides, obtained before COVID-19 vaccination. Specified subset: HCoV-OC43 spike overlapping peptide pool stimulation.

CDR3 amino acids: CASSEQGGTQYF. The CDR3 DNA reads as TGTGCCAGCAGTGAACAGGGGGGGACCCAGTACTTC. The chain uses TRBV6-1 and TRBJ2-5, with D possibly TRBD1 on 7 matching bases. Looked up from germline, CDR1 is MNHNS and CDR2 is SASEGT. Trimming left V 2 bases short and J 7 bases short, with 8 bases between. This CDR3 comprises 12 residues.